This T cell receptor (beta chain) is from a study of cytomegalovirus exposure and HLA in healthy donors. The PCR was carried out with 60 Vbeta primers and 13 Jbeta primers. TCRdb's table, derived via immunoSEQ multiplex PCR, lists solely in-frame clones and lacks some. The sample lists 150,000 to 200,000 clones, roughly four fifths occurring once. Trimming pared 1 base from V and 5 bases from J, leaving 15 bases between. Germline V gene sequence: CDR1 SGHNT, CDR2 YYREEE (reference sequence). The CDR3 is 15 residues long. Whole-study results and caveats: Most subjects had HLA-A and HLA-B alleles reportedly predicted accurately by TCR beta sequences. Later on, a genetic analysis was performed. It linked a missense variant in DCLRE1C with V- and J-gene trimming of TCR beta. Fewer N-insertions than the roughly 630-donor mean were reportedly shown by an Asian-associated ancestry cluster in a later analysis. Equally common other TCR beta chains were less clonally expanded than HLA-associated ones, a later analysis found.

About this clone: The antigen remains unidentified.

The sequence was collected from a boy aged 2 to 9 in good health and CMV-seronegative. Specimen: PBMCs. The chain links TRBV5-4 to TRBJ2-5, with a weak D call TRBD2 (5 bases). The CDR3 coding sequence is TGTGCCAGCAGCTTGAAGGCGGGCGTGTGGGAGACCCAGTACTTC. Protein product: CASSLKAGVWETQYF.